This T cell receptor beta chain was recovered during a study of T cell clonotyping in hematopoietic cell transplantation. Findings and caveats of the study: After transplant, recipient diversity fell while pathologically expanded clonotypes grew through day 180. Cells were unsorted, so CD4 and CD8 contributions were not separated. Broader posttransplant TCR repertoire diversity was predicted by graft donor and pretransplant recipient Inverse Simpson Index values. Few recipient clonotypes overlapped donors; over 95% were de novo at given depth.

Here immunoSEQ multiplex PCR was the method, and the copy in TCRdb shows in-frame clones only, minus some. The data show 20,000 or so clones, approximately 79% seen once. This clone was recorded a few times. Its antigen is as yet unknown. Sequenced input: peripheral blood mononuclear cells. The clonotype was recovered from a man between 60 and 70 years old in good health. Some clones in this sample may be carry-over from other donors' samples.

DNA of the CDR3: TGCAGTGCTAGCGTGCAGGAGACCCAGTACTTC. Its protein is CSASVQETQYF. The chain joins TRBV20-1 to TRBJ2-5; D gene unclear. Germline CDR1 DFQATT, CDR2 SNEGSKA (reference sequence). V lost 3 bases and J lost 5, with 7 bases in between. The CDR3 totals 11 residues.